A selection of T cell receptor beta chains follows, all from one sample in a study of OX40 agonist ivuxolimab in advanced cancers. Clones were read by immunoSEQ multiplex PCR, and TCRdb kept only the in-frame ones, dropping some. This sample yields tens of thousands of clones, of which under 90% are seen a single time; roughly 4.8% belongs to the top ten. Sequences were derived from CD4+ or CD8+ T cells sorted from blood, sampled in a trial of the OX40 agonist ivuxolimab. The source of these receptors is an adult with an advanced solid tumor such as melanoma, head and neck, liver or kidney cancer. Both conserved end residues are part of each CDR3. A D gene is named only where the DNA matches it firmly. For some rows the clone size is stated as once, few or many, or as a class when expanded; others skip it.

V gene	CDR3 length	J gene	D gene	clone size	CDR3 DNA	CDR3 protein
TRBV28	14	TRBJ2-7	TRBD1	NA	TGTGCCACTAACCGGGACAGAGTTACCTACGAGCAGTACTTC	CATNRDRVTYEQYF
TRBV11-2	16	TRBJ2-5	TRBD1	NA	TGTGCCAGCAGACATTCCTTCCGGGACAGGGGTCGGACCCAGTACTTC	CASRHSFRDRGRTQYF
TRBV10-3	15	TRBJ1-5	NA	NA	TGTGCCATCAGTGAGAGTCAACTGGAGGGTCAGCCCCAGCATTTT	CAISESQLEGQPQHF
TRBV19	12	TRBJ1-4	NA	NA	TGTGCCAGTAGTGCCCTTGGGGGGAAACTGTTTTTT	CASSALGGKLFF
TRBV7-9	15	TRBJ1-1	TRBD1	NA	TGTGCCAGCAGCCCACGGACAGGGGCGGGTACTGAAGCTTTCTTT	CASSPRTGAGTEAFF
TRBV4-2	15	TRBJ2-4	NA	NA	TGTGCCAGCAGCCAAGGGGATTGGACGGAAAACATTCAGTACTTC	CASSQGDWTENIQYF
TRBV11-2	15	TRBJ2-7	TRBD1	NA	TGTGCCAGCAGCTTAATACAGGGGGCCGGGTTCGAGCAGTACTTC	CASSLIQGAGFEQYF
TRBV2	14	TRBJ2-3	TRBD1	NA	TGTGCCAGCTACCGACAGGGTGTTACAGATACGCAGTATTTT	CASYRQGVTDTQYF
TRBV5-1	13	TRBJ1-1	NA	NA	TGCGCCAGCAGCCCGGACACCAACACTGAAGCTTTCTTT	CASSPDTNTEAFF
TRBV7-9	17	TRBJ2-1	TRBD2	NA	TGTGCCAGCAGCGCGGTGTGGGGGGGTAGCTCCTACAATGAGCAGTTCTTC	CASSAVWGGSSYNEQFF
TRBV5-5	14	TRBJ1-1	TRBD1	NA	TGTGCCAGCAGCGCCGGGACAGGGCAATCTGAAGCTTTCTTT	CASSAGTGQSEAFF
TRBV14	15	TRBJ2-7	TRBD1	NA	TGTGCCAGCAGCCAAGTACAGGGGGCCCTCTACGAGCAGTACTTC	CASSQVQGALYEQYF
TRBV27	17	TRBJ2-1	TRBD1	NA	TGTGCCAGCAGGCTTTTCGGACAGGGGAGGGCGTACAATGAGCAGTTCTTC	CASRLFGQGRAYNEQFF
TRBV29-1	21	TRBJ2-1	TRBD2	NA	TGCAGCGCCAGACAGGGGGCCCTAGGGACTAGCGGGAGCAGCTCCTACAATGAGCAGTTCTTC	CSARQGALGTSGSSSYNEQFF
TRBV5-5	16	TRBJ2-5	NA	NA	TGTGCCAGCATCATGGACCTCGGGACCCGACAAGAGACCCAGTACTTC	CASIMDLGTRQETQYF
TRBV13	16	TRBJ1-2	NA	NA	TGTGCCAGCAGTTTAAACAACGGGGGCGATAACTATGGCTACACCTTC	CASSLNNGGDNYGYTF
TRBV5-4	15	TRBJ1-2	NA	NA	TGTGCCAGCAGCAATACAGGGACTTATAACTATGGCTACACCTTC	CASSNTGTYNYGYTF
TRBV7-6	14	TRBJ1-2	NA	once	TGTGCCAGCAGCCCGAGGACAGACCACTATGGCTACACCTTC	CASSPRTDHYGYTF
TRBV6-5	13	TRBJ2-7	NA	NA	TGTGCCAGCAGTTCCCCGGCCACCTACGAGCAGTACTTC	CASSSPATYEQYF
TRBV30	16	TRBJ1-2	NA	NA	TGTGCCTTGGAGAGAACCGACAGTCCCGGAAGATATGGCTACACCTTC	CALERTDSPGRYGYTF
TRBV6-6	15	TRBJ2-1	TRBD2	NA	TGTGCCAGCAGCGGGACTACAACCTCATCCGATGAGCAGTTCTTC	CASSGTTTSSDEQFF
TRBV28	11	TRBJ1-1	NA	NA	TGTGCCAGCAGTTACAGGGATGGAGCTTTCTTT	CASSYRDGAFF
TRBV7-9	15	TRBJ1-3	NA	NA	TGTGCCAGCAGCCAAGACAGGTACTCTGGAAACACCATATATTTT	CASSQDRYSGNTIYF
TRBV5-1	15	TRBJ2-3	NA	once	TGCGCCAGCAGCTTGGTTGGCAGGGTGGCAGATACGCAGTATTTT	CASSLVGRVADTQYF
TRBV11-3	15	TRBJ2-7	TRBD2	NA	TGTGCCAGCAGCTTAGATCCTAGCGGTACCTACGAGCAGTACTTC	CASSLDPSGTYEQYF
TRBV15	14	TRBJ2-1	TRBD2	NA	TGTGCCACCAGCAGAATGGGACTAACGAATGAGCAGTTCTTC	CATSRMGLTNEQFF
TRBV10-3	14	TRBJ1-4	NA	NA	TGTGCCATCAGTACACAAGCAACTAATGAAAAACTGTTTTTT	CAISTQATNEKLFF
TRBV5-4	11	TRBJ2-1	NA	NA	TGTGCCAGCAGCTTGGTGGAGGAGCAGTTCTTC	CASSLVEEQFF
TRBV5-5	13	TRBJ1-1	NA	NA	TGTGCCAGCAGGTTAACAGCGAACACTGAAGCTTTCTTT	CASRLTANTEAFF
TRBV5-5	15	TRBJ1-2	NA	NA	TGTGCCAGCAGCTTGGTGGACAAGACTAACTATGGCTACACCTTC	CASSLVDKTNYGYTF
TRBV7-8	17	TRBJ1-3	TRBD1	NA	TGTGCCAGCAGCAATCAGGGGGGAGGGCTCCGTGGAAACACCATATATTTT	CASSNQGGGLRGNTIYF
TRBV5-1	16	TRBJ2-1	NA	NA	TGCGCCAGCAGCTTGGAACAGACGGGCTCCTACAATGAGCAGTTCTTC	CASSLEQTGSYNEQFF
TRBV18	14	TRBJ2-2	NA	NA	TGTGCCAGCTCACCGGACCAAAACACCGGGGAGCTGTTTTTT	CASSPDQNTGELFF
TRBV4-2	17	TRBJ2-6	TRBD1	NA	TGTGCCAGCAGCAAAGGGACAGGGGACGATGGGGCCAACGTCCTGACTTTC	CASSKGTGDDGANVLTF
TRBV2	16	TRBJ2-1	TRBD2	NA	TGTGCCAGCAGTCTTTCCAGCGGGAGCTTCTACAATGAGCAGTTCTTC	CASSLSSGSFYNEQFF
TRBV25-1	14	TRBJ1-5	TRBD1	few	TGTGCCAGCAGTGATTCGAGGGGGCCGGAGCCCCAGCATTTT	CASSDSRGPEPQHF
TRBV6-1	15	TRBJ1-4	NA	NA	TGTGCCAGCAGTGAAGCTAGGGGAGGTGTTGAAAAACTGTTTTTT	CASSEARGGVEKLFF
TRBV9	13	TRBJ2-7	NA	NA	TGTGCCAGCAGCCCACGCGGGGCATACGAGCAGTACTTC	CASSPRGAYEQYF
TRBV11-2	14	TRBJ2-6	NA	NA	TGTGCCACCACAGGGAACTCTGGGGCCAACGTCCTGACTTTC	CATTGNSGANVLTF
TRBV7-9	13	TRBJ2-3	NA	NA	TGTGCCAGCAGCTCGAGCTTCACAGATACGCAGTATTTT	CASSSSFTDTQYF
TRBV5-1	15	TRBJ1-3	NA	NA	TGCGCCAGCAGCTTGGCCCCAGGGGCTGGAAACACCATATATTTT	CASSLAPGAGNTIYF
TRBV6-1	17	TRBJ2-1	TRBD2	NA	TGTGCCAGCAGTGAAGCCCTTGCTAGCGGGGTCTACAATGAGCAGTTCTTC	CASSEALASGVYNEQFF
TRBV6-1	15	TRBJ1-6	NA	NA	TGTGCCAGCAGGGAGTTACACACCTATAATTCACCCCTCCACTTT	CASRELHTYNSPLHF
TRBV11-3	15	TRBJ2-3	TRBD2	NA	TGTGCCAGCAGCAGCGGGACTAGAAGCTCAGATACGCAGTATTTT	CASSSGTRSSDTQYF
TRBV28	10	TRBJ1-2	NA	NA	TGTGCCACAGGGATGCGTGGCTACACCTTC	CATGMRGYTF
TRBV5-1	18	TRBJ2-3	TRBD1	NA	TGCGCCAGCAGCCGGACGGGGACAGGACTAACTAGCACAGATACGCAGTATTTT	CASSRTGTGLTSTDTQYF